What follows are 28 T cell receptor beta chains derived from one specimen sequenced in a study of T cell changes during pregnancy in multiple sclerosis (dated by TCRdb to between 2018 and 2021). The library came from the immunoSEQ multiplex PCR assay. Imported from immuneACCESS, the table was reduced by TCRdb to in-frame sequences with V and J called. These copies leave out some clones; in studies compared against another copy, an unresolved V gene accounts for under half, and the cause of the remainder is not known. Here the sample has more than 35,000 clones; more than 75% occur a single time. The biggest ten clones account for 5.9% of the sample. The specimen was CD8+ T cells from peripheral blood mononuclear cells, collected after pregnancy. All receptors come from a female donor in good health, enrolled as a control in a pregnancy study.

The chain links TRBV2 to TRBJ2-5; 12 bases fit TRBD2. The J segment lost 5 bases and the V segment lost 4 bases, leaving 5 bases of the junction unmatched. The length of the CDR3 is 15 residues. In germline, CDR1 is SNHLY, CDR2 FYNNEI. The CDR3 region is CASSGLAGAGETQYF. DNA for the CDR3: TGTGCCAGCAGTGGACTAGCGGGGGCAGGGGAGACCCAGTACTTC. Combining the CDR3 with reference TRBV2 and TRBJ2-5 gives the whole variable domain EPEVTQTPSHQVTQMGQEVILRCVPISNHLYFYWYRQILGQKVEFLVSFYNNEISEKSEIFDDQFSVERPDGSNFTLKIRSTKLEDSAMYFCASSGLAGAGETQYFGPGTRLLVL.

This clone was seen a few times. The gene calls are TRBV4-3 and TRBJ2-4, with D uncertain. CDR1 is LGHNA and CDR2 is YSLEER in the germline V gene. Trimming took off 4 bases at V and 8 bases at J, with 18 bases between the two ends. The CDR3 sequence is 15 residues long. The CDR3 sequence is CASSPRGGVKDIQYF. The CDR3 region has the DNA TGCGCCAGCAGCCCAAGAGGCGGAGTTAAGGACATTCAGTACTTC.

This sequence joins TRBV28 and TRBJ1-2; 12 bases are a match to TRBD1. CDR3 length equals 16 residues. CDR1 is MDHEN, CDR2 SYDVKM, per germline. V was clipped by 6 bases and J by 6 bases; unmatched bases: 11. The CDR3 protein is CASRTLRDRGQDGYTF. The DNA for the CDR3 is TGTGCCAGCAGGACCCTCCGGGACAGGGGGCAGGATGGCTACACCTTC.

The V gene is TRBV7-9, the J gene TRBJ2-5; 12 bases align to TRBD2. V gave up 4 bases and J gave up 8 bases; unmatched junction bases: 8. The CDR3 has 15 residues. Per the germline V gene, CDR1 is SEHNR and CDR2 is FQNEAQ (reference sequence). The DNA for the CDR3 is TGTGCCAGCAGCTCCCTGACTAGCGGGGGTGGTACCCAGTACTTC. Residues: CASSSLTSGGGTQYF.

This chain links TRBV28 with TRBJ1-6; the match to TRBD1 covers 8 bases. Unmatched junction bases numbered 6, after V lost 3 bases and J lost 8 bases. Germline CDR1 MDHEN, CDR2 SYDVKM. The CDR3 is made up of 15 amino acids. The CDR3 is CASSLPQGVDSPLHF. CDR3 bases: TGTGCCAGCAGTTTGCCACAGGGGGTAGATTCACCCCTCCACTTT.

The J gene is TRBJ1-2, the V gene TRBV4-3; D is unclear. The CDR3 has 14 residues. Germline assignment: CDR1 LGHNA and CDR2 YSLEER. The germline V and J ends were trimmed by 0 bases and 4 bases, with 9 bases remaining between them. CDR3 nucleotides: TGCGCCAGCAGCCAAGACCGGGAGGGCTATGGCTACACCTTC. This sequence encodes CASSQDREGYGYTF.

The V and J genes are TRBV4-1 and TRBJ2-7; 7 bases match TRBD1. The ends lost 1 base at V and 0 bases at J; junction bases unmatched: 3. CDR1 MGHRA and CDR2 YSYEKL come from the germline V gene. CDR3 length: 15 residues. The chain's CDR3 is CASSQGDSFSYEQYF. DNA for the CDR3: TGCGCCAGCAGCCAAGGGGACAGCTTCTCCTACGAGCAGTACTTC.

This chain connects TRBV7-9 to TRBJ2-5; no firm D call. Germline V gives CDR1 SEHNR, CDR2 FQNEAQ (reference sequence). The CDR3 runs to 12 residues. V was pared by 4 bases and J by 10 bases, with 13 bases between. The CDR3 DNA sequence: TGTGCCAGCAGCTCCCCCTTGGAGCACCAGTACTTC. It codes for CASSSPLEHQYF.

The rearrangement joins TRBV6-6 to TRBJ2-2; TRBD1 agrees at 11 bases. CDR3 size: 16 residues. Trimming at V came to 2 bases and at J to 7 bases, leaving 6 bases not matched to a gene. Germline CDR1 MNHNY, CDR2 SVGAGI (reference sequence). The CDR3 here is CASSYPGQGGIGELFF. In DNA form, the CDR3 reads TGTGCCAGCAGTTACCCGGGACAGGGGGGAATCGGGGAGCTGTTTTTT.

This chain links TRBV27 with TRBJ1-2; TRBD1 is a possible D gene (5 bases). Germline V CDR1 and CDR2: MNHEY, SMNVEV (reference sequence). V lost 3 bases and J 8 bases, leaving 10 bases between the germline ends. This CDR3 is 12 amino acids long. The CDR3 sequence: CASSFGGRGYTF. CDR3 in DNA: TGTGCCAGCAGTTTCGGGGGGAGAGGCTACACCTTC.

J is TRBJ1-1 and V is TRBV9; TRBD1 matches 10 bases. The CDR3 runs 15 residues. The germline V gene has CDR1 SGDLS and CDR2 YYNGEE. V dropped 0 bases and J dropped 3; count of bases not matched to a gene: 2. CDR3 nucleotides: TGTGCCAGCAGCGTAGAGGACAGGGGGGACACTGAAGCTTTCTTT. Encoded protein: CASSVEDRGDTEAFF.

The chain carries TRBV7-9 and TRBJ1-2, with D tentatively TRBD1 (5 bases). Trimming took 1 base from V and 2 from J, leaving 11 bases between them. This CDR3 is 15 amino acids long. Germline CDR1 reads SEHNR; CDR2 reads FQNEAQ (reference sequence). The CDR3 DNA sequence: TGTGCCAGCAGCTTAGATCGGGGGGAGAACTATGGCTACACCTTC. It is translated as CASSLDRGENYGYTF.

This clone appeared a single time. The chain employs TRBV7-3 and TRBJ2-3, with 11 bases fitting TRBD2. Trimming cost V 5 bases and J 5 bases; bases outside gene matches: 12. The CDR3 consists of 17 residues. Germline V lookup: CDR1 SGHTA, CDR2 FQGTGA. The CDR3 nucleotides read TGTGCCAGCAGCCCTTACCCCGGGACTAGCGGTCGAGATACGCAGTATTTT. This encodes CASSPYPGTSGRDTQYF.

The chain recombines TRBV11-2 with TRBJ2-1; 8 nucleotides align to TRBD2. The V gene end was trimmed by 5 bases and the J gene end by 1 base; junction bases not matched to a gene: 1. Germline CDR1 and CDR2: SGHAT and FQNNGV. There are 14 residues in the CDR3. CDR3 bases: TGTGCCAGCAGCGGACTAGCATCCTACAATGAGCAGTTCTTC. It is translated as CASSGLASYNEQFF. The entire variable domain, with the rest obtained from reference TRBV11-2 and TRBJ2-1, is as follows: EAGVAQSPRYKIIEKRQSVAFWCNPISGHATLYWYQQILGQGPKLLIQFQNNGVVDDSQLPKDRFSAERLKGVDSTLKIQPAKLEDSAVYLCASSGLASYNEQFFGPGTRLTVL.

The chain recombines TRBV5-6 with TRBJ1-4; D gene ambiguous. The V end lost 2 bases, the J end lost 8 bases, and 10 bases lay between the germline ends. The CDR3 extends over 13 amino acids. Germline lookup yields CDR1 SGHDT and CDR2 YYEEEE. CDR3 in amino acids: CASSFGLGEKLFF. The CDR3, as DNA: TGTGCCAGCAGCTTTGGGCTTGGCGAAAAACTGTTTTTT.

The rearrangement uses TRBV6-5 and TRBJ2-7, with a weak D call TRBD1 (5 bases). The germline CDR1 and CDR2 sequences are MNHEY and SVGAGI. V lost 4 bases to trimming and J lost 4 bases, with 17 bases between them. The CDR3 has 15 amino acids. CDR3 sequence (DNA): TGTGCCAGCAGTTTCGCCTCTAGGGGTTCTTACGAGCAGTACTTC. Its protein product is CASSFASRGSYEQYF.

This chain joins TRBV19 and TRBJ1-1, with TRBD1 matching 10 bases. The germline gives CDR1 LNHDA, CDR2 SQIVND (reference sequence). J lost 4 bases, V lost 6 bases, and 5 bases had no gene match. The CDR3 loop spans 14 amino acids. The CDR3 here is CASRGTGVGTEAFF. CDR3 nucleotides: TGTGCCAGTAGAGGGACAGGGGTCGGCACTGAAGCTTTCTTT.

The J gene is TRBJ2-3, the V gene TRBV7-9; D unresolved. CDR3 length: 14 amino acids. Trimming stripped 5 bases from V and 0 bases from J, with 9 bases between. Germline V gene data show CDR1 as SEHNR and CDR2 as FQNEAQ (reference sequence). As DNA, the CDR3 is TGTGCCAGCAGCCCCTGGGCTAGCACAGATACGCAGTATTTT. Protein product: CASSPWASTDTQYF.

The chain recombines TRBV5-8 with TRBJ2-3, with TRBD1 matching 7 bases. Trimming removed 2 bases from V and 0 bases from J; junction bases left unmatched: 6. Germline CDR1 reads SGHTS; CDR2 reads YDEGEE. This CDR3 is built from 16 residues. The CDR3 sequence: CASSFGTEHSTDTQYF. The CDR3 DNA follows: TGTGCCAGCAGCTTTGGGACAGAGCATAGCACAGATACGCAGTATTTT.

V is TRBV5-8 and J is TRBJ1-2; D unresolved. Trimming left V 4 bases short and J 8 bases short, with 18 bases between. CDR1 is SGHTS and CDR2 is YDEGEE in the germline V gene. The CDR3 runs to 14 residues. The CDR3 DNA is TGTGCCAGCAGCCCCGAGGGAGGTTACGCAGGCTACACCTTC. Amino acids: CASSPEGGYAGYTF.

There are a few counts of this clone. CDR3 loop: CASSLASNTEAFF. The CDR3 DNA follows: TGTGCCAGCAGCTTGGCTTCTAACACTGAAGCTTTCTTT. The chain links TRBV5-6 to TRBJ1-1; D is undetermined. Germline assignment: CDR1 SGHDT and CDR2 YYEEEE. The CDR3 covers 13 residues. The germline V and J ends were trimmed by 0 bases and 2 bases, with 5 bases remaining between them.

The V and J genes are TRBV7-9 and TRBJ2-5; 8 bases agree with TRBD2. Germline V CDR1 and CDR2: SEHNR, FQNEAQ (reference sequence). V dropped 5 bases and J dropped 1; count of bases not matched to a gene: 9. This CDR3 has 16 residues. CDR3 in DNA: TGTGCCAGCAGCCGAGAGGTCGGGGGGGTCCAAGAGACCCAGTACTTC. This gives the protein CASSREVGGVQETQYF.

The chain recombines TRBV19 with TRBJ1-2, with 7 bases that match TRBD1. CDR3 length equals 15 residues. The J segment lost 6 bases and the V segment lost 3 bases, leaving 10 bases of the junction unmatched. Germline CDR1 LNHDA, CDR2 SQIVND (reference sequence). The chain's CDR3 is CASSIMTGPRDGYTF. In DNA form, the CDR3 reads TGTGCCAGTAGTATCATGACAGGGCCTAGGGATGGCTACACCTTC.

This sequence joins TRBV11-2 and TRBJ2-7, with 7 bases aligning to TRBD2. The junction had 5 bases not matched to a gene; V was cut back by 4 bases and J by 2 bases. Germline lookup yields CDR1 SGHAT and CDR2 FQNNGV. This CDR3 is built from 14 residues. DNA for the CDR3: TGTGCCAGCAGCTATTCCGGGACTACCTACGAGCAGTACTTC. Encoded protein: CASSYSGTTYEQYF.

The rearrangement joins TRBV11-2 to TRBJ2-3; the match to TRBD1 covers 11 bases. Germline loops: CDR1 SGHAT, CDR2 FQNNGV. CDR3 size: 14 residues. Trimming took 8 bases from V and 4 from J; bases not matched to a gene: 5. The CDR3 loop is CASGGTGGADTQYF. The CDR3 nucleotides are TGTGCCAGCGGGGGGACAGGGGGTGCAGATACGCAGTATTTT.

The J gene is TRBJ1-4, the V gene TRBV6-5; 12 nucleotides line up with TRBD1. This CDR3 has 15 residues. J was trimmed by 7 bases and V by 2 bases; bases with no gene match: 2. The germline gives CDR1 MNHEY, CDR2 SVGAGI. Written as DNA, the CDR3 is TGTGCCAGCAGTTACGGGGACAGGGGGCCTGAAAAACTGTTTTTT. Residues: CASSYGDRGPEKLFF.

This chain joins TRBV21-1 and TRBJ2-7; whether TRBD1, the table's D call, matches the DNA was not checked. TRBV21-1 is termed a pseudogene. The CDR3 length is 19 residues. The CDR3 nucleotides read TGTGCCAGCAGCTCCCAAGAAGGGCAGGGGGCGGGAGTGGAATACGAGCAGTACTTC. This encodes CASSSQEGQGAGVEYEQYF.

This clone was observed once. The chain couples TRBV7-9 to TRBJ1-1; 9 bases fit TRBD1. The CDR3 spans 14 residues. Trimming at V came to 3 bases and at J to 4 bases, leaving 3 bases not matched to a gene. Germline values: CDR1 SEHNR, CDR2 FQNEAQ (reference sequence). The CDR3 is CASSFGQGSTEAFF. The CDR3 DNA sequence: TGTGCCAGCAGCTTTGGACAGGGGAGCACTGAAGCTTTCTTT.